The present entry profiles one T cell receptor beta chain with its context. CDR3 size: 12 residues. V gave up 7 bases and J gave up 5 bases, with 11 bases separating them. CDR1 and CDR2 (germline): LGHNT, FRNRAP. Regarding time point: newly diagnosed GD, antithyroid drugs for less than 3 months. Following extraction of RNA from PBMCs, that RNA was used to make the TCR library. Assembly of TCR beta libraries relied on iRepertoire HTBI primers together with Arm-PCR of CDR3 regions. Each CDR3 protein is one row after TCRdb ran MiXCR on the multiplex PCR reads. This sample has around 500,000 distinct CDR3 sequences, with about 16% found just once. This sample is drawn from a study of regulatory T cells in long-lasting Graves disease. This same sample was also part of a study on T cells in Graves' hyperthyroidism and ophthalmopathy.

The sample was peripheral blood mononuclear cells (PBMCs), taken at new diagnosis, from a patient treated with antithyroid drugs. The rearrangement links TRBV12-5 to TRBJ2-5; D remains unclear. The clonotype was recovered from a woman aged 35-65 years with Graves disease. The CDR3 DNA reads as TGTGCTAGTGCCCATGGGGTGGAGACCCAGTACTTC. Amino acid sequence: CASAHGVETQYF.